The entry that follows covers one T cell receptor beta chain sequence. Its antigen remains unidentified. No base qualities exist here, and no much larger clone lies one base off it. These data come from a study of T-cell memory formation after mild COVID-19 (dated by TCRdb to the early 2020s). Context from the whole study: Most TCR sequence clusters were specific to one of the two donors. In two donors, T-cell clones that expanded and contracted after mild COVID-19 were tracked by sequencing TCRalpha and TCRbeta repertoires over time. The cohort comprised two young, previously healthy adult volunteers, one female and one male. Results the study describes overall, beyond this receptor: Clones contracting from day 15 to 85 had balanced CD4/CD8 phenotypes, while a second wave expanding from day 15 to 37 was biased towards CD4+. The detection of some responding clones in pre-infection memory suggests that pre-existing cross-reactive memory T cells joined the SARS-CoV-2 response. Only a couple of mild cases were covered in the study, and larger cohorts including severe cases with pre-infection samples were considered necessary. SARS-CoV-2 specificity was not confirmed for the second-wave clones peaking on day 37. Contracting CD4+ clones appeared mostly in the CM and EM memory subsets, whereas CD8+ clones were enriched in EMRA.

PBMCs were isolated by Ficoll-Paque density gradient centrifugation. Data came from an Illumina NovaSeq 6000. TCRalpha and TCRbeta cDNA libraries were built by 5'RACE with constant-segment primers, adding sample barcodes and unique molecular identifiers. Trizol reagent was used to extract RNA from every sample. Amplification of the libraries took two PCR steps, and the second step added a second sample barcode plus Illumina TruSeq adapters. Sequencing of the libraries was done on an Illumina NovaSeq, producing 2 x 150 bp paired-end reads. In the paper's pipeline: The reads were demultiplexed and collapsed into UMI-guided consensus sequences using migec v1.2.7. Using mixcr v2.1.11, UMI consensuses were aligned to TRA and TRB V and J templates and then assembled into clonotypes. Expanded or contracted clonotypes were those called significant by both edgeR and NoisET, with noise models trained on biological replicates. edgeR calls used a false discovery rate-adjusted p below 0.01 and a log2 fold-change threshold of 1. As an exploratory analysis of dynamics, max-normalized trajectories of the 1000 most abundant clonotypes were examined by PCA with hierarchical clustering. Each responding clone was given a CD4 or CD8 phenotype based on the CD4+ and CD8+ repertoires, which had been sequenced separately. TCRdb applied fastp at Q25 and MiXCR to the public reads, then kept only in-frame beta chains. Rows merge per CDR3 protein into single entries with the most common DNA and genes. These V and J calls derive from TCRdb rather than the authors' analysis. Within this sample are a few hundred thousand distinct CDR3 sequences, with roughly 15% of them counted one time only. More than 20% of the sample belongs to the ten largest clones.

Trimming accounts for 4 bases at V and 1 base at J, while the number of junction bases matched to no gene is 6. The germline V gene encodes CDR1 SGHTA and CDR2 FQGNSA. The cysteine opens and the phenylalanine closes a CDR3 of 17 amino acids. The DNA shown is the 51-base CDR3, in frame from base 1. The sequence came from a man between 18 and 29 years old who had mild COVID-19 (a few samples of this study predate the infection). The sample titles of this study are shuffled in the database, so cell type and time point are left out; the donor was told from shared clones. The sample taken for sequencing was PBMCs or a T cell subset sorted from them (not recorded which). The rearranged segments are TRBV7-2 and TRBJ2-2; 10 middle bases align to TRBD2. The nucleotides read TGTGCCAGCAGCTCTTTGGCTAGCGGGGGGAACACCGGGGAGCTGTTTTTT. This encodes CASSSLASGGNTGELFF.